The rows below give T cell receptor beta chains drawn from one sample of a study of CD8+CD57+ T cells in acquired aplastic anemia. Each CDR3 protein is one row after TCRdb ran MiXCR on the reads. The table shows approximately 170,000 distinct CDR3 sequences, with roughly 45% occurring only once. The sequenced sample consisted of sorted CD4+, CD8+, or CD8+CD57+ T cells (not recorded which) from PBMCs. These receptors were obtained from a human donor with aplastic anemia. Each CDR3 is given with its conserved first and last residue. Each record gives: V gene, clone size, CDR3 protein. Size tells how often a clone was seen (once, few, many) or the class of an expanded clone, and some rows leave it out.

v_gene: TRBV12-3/TRBV12-4
abundance: many
CDR3aa: CASSQSGGRLGGYTF

v_gene: TRBV29-1
abundance: -
CDR3aa: CSAQGAGGFNQPQHF

v_gene: TRBV19
abundance: -
CDR3aa: CASTTGTGVGNTIYF

v_gene: TRBV7-9
abundance: -
CDR3aa: CASRPGSWNEQFF

v_gene: TRBV20-1
abundance: -
CDR3aa: CSADRDRVGSPLHF

v_gene: TRBV20-1
abundance: many
CDR3aa: CSARGFGTSGRAGDTQYF

v_gene: TRBV12-3/TRBV12-4
abundance: many
CDR3aa: CASRAGANVLTF

v_gene: TRBV6-1
abundance: many
CDR3aa: CASSSKKSSYEQYF

v_gene: TRBV7-9
abundance: many
CDR3aa: CASSLSLSGEKLFF

v_gene: TRBV9
abundance: many
CDR3aa: CASSAQGQVYEQYF

v_gene: TRBV5-4
abundance: -
CDR3aa: CASSLAEETSGSDTQYF

v_gene: TRBV10-3
abundance: -
CDR3aa: CATQLTSTDMQYF

v_gene: TRBV4-3
abundance: -
CDR3aa: CASSQELGDSPLHF

v_gene: TRBV11-3
abundance: -
CDR3aa: CASSRGQGVVETQYF

v_gene: TRBV10-1
abundance: -
CDR3aa: CASIRQRGFCEQYF

v_gene: TRBV7-8
abundance: -
CDR3aa: CASSLGRLQRGYTF

v_gene: TRBV6-1
abundance: many
CDR3aa: CASSHDSYGYTF

v_gene: TRBV19
abundance: many
CDR3aa: CASSYRKETQYF

v_gene: TRBV20-1
abundance: -
CDR3aa: CSARVAGAQETQYF

v_gene: TRBV19
abundance: -
CDR3aa: CASSTVAGSYNEQFF

v_gene: TRBV3-1
abundance: -
CDR3aa: CASSQGPGTWDYGYTF

v_gene: TRBV7-2
abundance: many
CDR3aa: CASSSVGLAGNTIYF

v_gene: TRBV2
abundance: -
CDR3aa: CASSEYEYEQYF

v_gene: TRBV18
abundance: -
CDR3aa: CASSPPSGQETQCF

v_gene: TRBV19
abundance: -
CDR3aa: CASSIRPIGGEQYF

v_gene: TRBV5-8
abundance: -
CDR3aa: CASSLGIGSLEQYF

v_gene: TRBV12-3/TRBV12-4
abundance: many
CDR3aa: CASSPGQNEQYF

v_gene: TRBV7-2
abundance: many
CDR3aa: CASSPIGGTQTYEQYF

v_gene: TRBV20-1
abundance: -
CDR3aa: CSATRDPNQPQHF

v_gene: TRBV29-1
abundance: few
CDR3aa: CSVGGGQGQYEQYF

v_gene: TRBV3-1
abundance: once
CDR3aa: CASSLTIHEQFF

v_gene: TRBV10-3
abundance: -
CDR3aa: CAISESRGSYGYTF

v_gene: TRBV6-5
abundance: -
CDR3aa: CASRLRGGDEKLFF

v_gene: TRBV5-1
abundance: -
CDR3aa: CASSLERSEAFF

v_gene: TRBV6-1
abundance: few
CDR3aa: CASSPGQGFSGANVLTF

v_gene: TRBV4-1
abundance: many
CDR3aa: CASSQLDMISYNEQFF

v_gene: TRBV7-2
abundance: many
CDR3aa: CASSFRRDTEAFF

v_gene: TRBV10-2
abundance: -
CDR3aa: CASSDQISYEQYF

v_gene: TRBV30
abundance: -
CDR3aa: CAWMDRPSYEQYF

v_gene: TRBV19
abundance: many
CDR3aa: CASSSRPTGTGSADTQYF